The entry that follows covers one T cell receptor (beta chain) sequence. Its antigen is currently unknown. This entry belongs to a study of T cell repertoires in cytomegalovirus infection. This CDR3 is 13 amino acids long. V was clipped by 3 bases and J by 4 bases, with 9 bases between them. Germline values: CDR1 MNHNS, CDR2 SASEGT. MiXCR was run by TCRdb on the reads, yielding one entry per CDR3 protein. The data show about 920,000 distinct CDR3 sequences, less than 35% seen once. The receptor was isolated from a human donor in good health (CMV status not recorded). Some clones in this sample may be carry-over from other donors' samples. This specimen was cultured CD8+ T cells from PBMCs, taken from culture after CMV antigen stimulation. This chain links TRBV6-1 with TRBJ1-2; D is perhaps TRBD1 (5 bases). CDR3 in amino acids: CASSDWGSYGYTF. CDR3 coding DNA: TGTGCCAGCAGTGACTGGGGGAGCTATGGCTACACCTTC.